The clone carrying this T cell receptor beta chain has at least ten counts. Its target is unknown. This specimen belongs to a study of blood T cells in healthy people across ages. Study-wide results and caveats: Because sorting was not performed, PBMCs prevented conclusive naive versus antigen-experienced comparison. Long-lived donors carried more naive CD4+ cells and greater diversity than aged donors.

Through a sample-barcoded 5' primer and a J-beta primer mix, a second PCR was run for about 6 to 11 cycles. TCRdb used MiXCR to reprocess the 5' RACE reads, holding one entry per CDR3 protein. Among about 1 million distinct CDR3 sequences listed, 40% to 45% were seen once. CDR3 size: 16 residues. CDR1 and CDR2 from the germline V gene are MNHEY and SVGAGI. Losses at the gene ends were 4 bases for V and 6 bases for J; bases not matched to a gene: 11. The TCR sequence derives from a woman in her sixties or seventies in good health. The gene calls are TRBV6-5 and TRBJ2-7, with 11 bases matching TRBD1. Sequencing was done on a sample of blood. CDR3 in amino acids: CASSWVASGTGGEQYF. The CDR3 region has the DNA TGTGCCAGCAGTTGGGTCGCGAGCGGGACAGGGGGCGAGCAGTACTTC.